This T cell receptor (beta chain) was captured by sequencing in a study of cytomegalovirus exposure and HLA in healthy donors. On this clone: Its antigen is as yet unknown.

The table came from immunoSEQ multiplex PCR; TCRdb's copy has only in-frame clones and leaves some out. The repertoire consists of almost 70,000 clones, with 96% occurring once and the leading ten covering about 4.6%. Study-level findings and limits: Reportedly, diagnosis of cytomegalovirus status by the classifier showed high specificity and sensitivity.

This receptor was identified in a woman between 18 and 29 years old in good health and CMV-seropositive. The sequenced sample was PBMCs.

CDR3 region: CASSFGGTGSTDTQYF. CDR3 bases: TGTGCCAGCAGCTTCGGCGGGACCGGTAGCACAGATACGCAGTATTTT. This sequence joins TRBV5-6 and TRBJ2-3; possible D gene TRBD2, 6 bases. V was pared by 2 bases and J by 0 bases, with 13 bases between. From germline, CDR1 is SGHDT and CDR2 YYEEEE. The CDR3 is made up of 16 amino acids.